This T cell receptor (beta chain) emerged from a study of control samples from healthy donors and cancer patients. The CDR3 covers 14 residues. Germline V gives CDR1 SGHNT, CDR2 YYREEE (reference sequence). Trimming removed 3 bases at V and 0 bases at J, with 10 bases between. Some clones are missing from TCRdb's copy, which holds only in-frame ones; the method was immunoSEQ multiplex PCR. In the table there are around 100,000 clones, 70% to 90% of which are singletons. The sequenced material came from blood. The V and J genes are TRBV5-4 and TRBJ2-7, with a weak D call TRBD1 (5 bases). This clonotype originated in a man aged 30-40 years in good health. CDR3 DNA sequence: TGTGCCAGCAGCTCACAGGCAAGCTCCTACGAGCAGTACTTC. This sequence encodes CASSSQASSYEQYF.